This TCR beta chain was sequenced in a study of T cells in Graves' hyperthyroidism and ophthalmopathy. Study outcomes and limitations: Stable hyperthyroidism was separated from ophthalmopathy by a model based on 13 V-J features.

This clonotype was observed a few times. What it recognizes is unknown. The investigators amplified TCR beta CDR3 regions from RNA transcripts. HTBI primers were employed in a first-round RT-PCR of the TCR CDR3. TCRdb redid the calling of the multiplex PCR reads with MiXCR, one entry per CDR3 protein. The table has a few hundred thousand distinct CDR3 sequences, just over 45% seen once. CDR1 and CDR2 from the germline V gene are SNHLY and FYNNEI. The CDR3 covers 15 residues. The junction had 9 bases not matched to a gene; V was cut back by 6 bases and J by 7 bases. This chain links TRBV2 with TRBJ2-7, with 13 nucleotides matching TRBD2. Input material: peripheral blood or thyroid tissue (not recorded which). The clonotype originates from a woman aged 18-30 years with Graves' hyperthyroidism. The CDR3 nucleotides are TGTGCCAGCAGGATCCTAGGACTAGCGGGAGAGGAGCAGTACTTC. This translates into CASRILGLAGEEQYF.